The clone carrying this T cell receptor beta chain has just a few counts. No antigen is known for it. Germline and genes: mouse. The CDR3 end falls 4 residues outside the read, so it is completed with the germline J gene. At the DNA level, this CDR3 is encoded by other sequences in the same sample as well. Sorting relied on CD4, CD8alpha, NKG2D, NKG2ACE and other markers applied to pooled cutaneous lymph node cells. The CDR3 loop spans 13 amino acids. Germline values: CDR1 NSQYPW, CDR2 LRSPGD (reference sequence). Between the trimmed V and J ends, which lost 3 bases and 1 base, there was a span of 5 bases. cDNA prepared by RNA extraction and subsequent reverse transcription served as the template for sequencing. TCRdb's copy holds only in-frame clones and misses some; the assay was immunoSEQ multiplex PCR. Recorded here are about 270,000 clones, with no singletons, and the ten leading clones hold less than 1.5%.

This record comes from a study of CD8+ T cells in alopecia areata. The study, taken as a whole, reports: Clonality was higher in lesional than normal scalp, especially in alopecia totalis/universalis. The study found TCR sharing across patients less clear than in mice, possibly for HLA reasons.

The sequenced sample consisted of CD4+ T cells sorted from a lymph node. The rearrangement joins TRBV1 to TRBJ2-3; D is possibly TRBD1 (5 bases). The TCR originated in a C3H/HeJ mouse with alopecia areata. The MHC haplotype of this mouse line is H2-k. Partial CDR3 DNA: TGCACCTGCAGTGCGACAGGTGCAGAA. As protein: CTCSATGAE. The full-length CDR3 reads as CTCSATGAETLYF.